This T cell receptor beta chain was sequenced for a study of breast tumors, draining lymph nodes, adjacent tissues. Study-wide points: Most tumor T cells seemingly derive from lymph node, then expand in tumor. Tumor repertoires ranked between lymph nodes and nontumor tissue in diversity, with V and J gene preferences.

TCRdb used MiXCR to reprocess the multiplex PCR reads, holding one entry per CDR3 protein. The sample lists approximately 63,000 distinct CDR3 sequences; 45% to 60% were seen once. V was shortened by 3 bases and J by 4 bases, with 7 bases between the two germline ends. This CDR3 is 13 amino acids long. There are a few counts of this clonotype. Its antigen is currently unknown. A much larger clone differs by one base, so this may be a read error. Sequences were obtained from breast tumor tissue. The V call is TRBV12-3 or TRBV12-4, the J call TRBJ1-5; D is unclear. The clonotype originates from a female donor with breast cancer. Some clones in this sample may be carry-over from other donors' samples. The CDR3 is CASSFSMNQPQHF. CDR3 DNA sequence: TGTGCCAGCAGTTTCTCAATGAATCAGCCCCAGCATTTT.